These T cell receptor beta chains were read from a single sample in a study of cytomegalovirus exposure and HLA in healthy donors. Measured with immunoSEQ multiplex PCR; TCRdb has only the in-frame clones, and not every one. Among 100,000 to 150,000 clones listed, about 71% were seen once. Sequencing was carried out using PBMCs. These receptors came from a woman between 45 and 60 years old in good health and CMV-seronegative. Each CDR3 is given with its conserved first and last residue. The D gene is left open where the match is weak. Rows may omit the clone size; those that give it use once, few, many or a size class.

d_call clone_size j_call cdr3_length v_call cdr3_aa cdr3_nt
NA once TRBJ2-1 11 TRBV7-2 CASSLSNEQFF TGTGCCAGCAGCCTAAGTAATGAGCAGTTCTTC
NA few TRBJ2-6 15 TRBV13 CASSPSGSGANVLTF TGTGCCAGCAGCCCGAGCGGCTCTGGGGCCAACGTCCTGACTTTC
NA NA TRBJ1-5 13 TRBV6-5 CASSYGLYQPQHF TGTGCCAGCAGTTACGGCCTTTATCAGCCCCAGCATTTT
NA few TRBJ1-4 15 TRBV2 CASSEEPAGNEKLFF TGTGCCAGCAGTGAGGAACCTGCAGGGAATGAAAAACTGTTTTTT
TRBD2 few TRBJ2-3 15 TRBV6-1 CASSEVAGGPDTQYF TGTGCCAGCAGTGAAGTAGCGGGAGGGCCAGATACGCAGTATTTT
TRBD2 NA TRBJ2-5 13 TRBV11-3 CASSFLAGETQYF TGTGCCAGCAGCTTCCTAGCGGGGGAGACCCAGTACTTC
NA NA TRBJ1-1 13 TRBV6-5 CASETPSWPEAFF TGTGCCAGCGAAACGCCCTCGTGGCCTGAAGCTTTCTTT
TRBD2 NA TRBJ2-1 17 TRBV13 CASSPALTSGRAGEQFF TGTGCCAGCAGCCCCGCCCTGACTAGCGGGAGGGCAGGTGAGCAGTTCTTC
NA once TRBJ1-5 16 TRBV6-5 CASSSPRTSGNQPQHF TGTGCCAGCAGTTCCCCCCGGACATCGGGCAATCAGCCCCAGCATTTT
TRBD1 NA TRBJ1-6 15 TRBV4-1 CASSQEVTGDSPLHF TGCGCCAGCAGCCAGGAAGTAACAGGGGATTCACCCCTCCACTTT
NA few TRBJ1-3 15 TRBV7-6 CASSSLPRGKNTIYF TGTGCCAGCAGCTCCCTTCCCAGGGGTAAAAACACCATATATTTT
NA NA TRBJ2-1 15 TRBV5-5 CASSLQGRGDNEQFF TGTGCCAGCAGCCTGCAGGGGAGAGGAGACAATGAGCAGTTCTTC
TRBD1 NA TRBJ1-2 15 TRBV9 CASSVSDRSTSGYTF TGTGCCAGCAGCGTATCGGACAGGTCTACGTCTGGCTACACCTTC
TRBD1 once TRBJ2-3 16 TRBV7-9 CASSLGDRGIFPTQYF TGTGCCAGCAGCTTAGGGGACAGGGGCATCTTTCCTACGCAGTATTTT
TRBD2 NA TRBJ2-1 14 TRBV5-1 CASSLAGTYNEQFF TGCGCCAGCAGCTTAGCGGGAACCTACAATGAGCAGTTCTTC
NA NA TRBJ2-2 16 TRBV11-3 CASSQYSSAPTGELFF TGTGCCAGCAGCCAATATTCTAGCGCCCCGACCGGGGAGCTGTTTTTT
TRBD2 NA TRBJ2-1 15 TRBV4-1 CASSQEHSGSDEQFF TGCGCCAGCAGCCAAGAGCATAGCGGGAGTGATGAGCAGTTCTTC
TRBD1 NA TRBJ1-2 14 TRBV28 CASYDRGGNYGYTF TGTGCCAGCTACGACAGGGGGGGTAACTATGGCTACACCTTC
NA NA TRBJ2-3 16 TRBV7-9 CSSSFQGSLIADTQYF TGTTCCAGCAGCTTTCAGGGCAGCCTAATCGCAGATACGCAGTATTTT
NA NA TRBJ2-1 12 TRBV29-1 CSVESRVNEQFF TGCAGCGTTGAGTCCAGGGTCAATGAGCAGTTCTTC
TRBD1 NA TRBJ1-5 13 TRBV30 CAWAGQAGQPQHF TGTGCCTGGGCGGGACAGGCCGGTCAGCCCCAGCATTTT
NA NA TRBJ2-3 16 TRBV11-2 CASSPIGAGPRDTQYF TGTGCCAGCAGCCCTATTGGGGCAGGGCCGAGAGATACGCAGTATTTT
TRBD1 once TRBJ1-3 15 TRBV2 CAGLKDRATGNTIYF TGTGCCGGTCTTAAGGACAGGGCTACTGGAAACACCATATATTTT
TRBD1 NA TRBJ1-2 17 TRBV9 CASSVTTGAVFNYGYTF TGTGCCAGCAGCGTAACGACAGGGGCCGTGTTTAACTATGGCTACACCTTC
NA NA TRBJ1-2 14 TRBV14 CASSQVHRNYGYTF TGTGCCAGCAGCCAAGTTCACAGGAACTATGGCTACACCTTC
NA NA TRBJ2-5 14 TRBV5-6 CASSLMGGQETQYF TGTGCCAGCAGCTTGATGGGGGGTCAAGAGACCCAGTACTTC
NA NA TRBJ2-7 13 TRBV4-2 CASSQVGDYEQYF TGTGCCAGCAGCCAAGTCGGGGACTACGAGCAGTACTTC
TRBD2 NA TRBJ2-1 15 TRBV14 CASRKQTSGLNEQFF TGTGCCAGCAGAAAACAGACTAGCGGGCTCAATGAGCAGTTCTTC
TRBD2 NA TRBJ2-7 13 TRBV11-3 CASSPGLAGEQYF TGTGCCAGCAGCCCGGGACTAGCGGGTGAGCAGTACTTC
TRBD2 NA TRBJ2-1 15 TRBV4-2 CASGKTSGLYNEQFF TGTGCCAGCGGAAAAACTAGCGGACTTTACAATGAGCAGTTCTTC
TRBD1 NA TRBJ1-6 14 TRBV7-2 CASSRQGVSSPLHF TGTGCCAGCAGCCGACAGGGGGTGAGTTCACCCCTCCACTTT
TRBD1 NA TRBJ2-7 13 TRBV29-1 CSGRTGSSYEQYF TGCAGCGGACGGACAGGGAGCTCCTACGAGCAGTACTTC
NA NA TRBJ1-2 11 TRBV30 CAWSVGGGNTF NA
TRBD1 few TRBJ1-1 14 TRBV6-1 CASSWGQLNTEAFF TGTGCCAGCAGCTGGGGACAGCTGAACACTGAAGCTTTCTTT
NA once TRBJ2-7 14 TRBV6-5 CASSYTFGEVEQYF TGTGCCAGCAGTTACACCTTCGGAGAGGTCGAGCAGTACTTC
NA NA TRBJ2-7 15 TRBV7-2 CASSEGVFISYEQYF TGTGCCAGCAGCGAAGGAGTATTTATCTCCTACGAGCAGTACTTC
NA NA TRBJ2-1 14 TRBV4-2 CASSQEEAVNEQFF TGTGCCAGCAGCCAAGAAGAAGCGGTCAATGAGCAGTTCTTC
TRBD1 once TRBJ2-4 15 TRBV27 CASRGDSLAKNIQYF TGTGCCAGCAGAGGGGACAGTTTAGCCAAAAACATTCAGTACTTC
NA NA TRBJ2-7 12 TRBV5-1 CASSLESVEQYF TGCGCCAGCAGCTTGGAATCGGTCGAGCAGTACTTC
TRBD1 NA TRBJ2-3 14 TRBV7-2 CASSSRQGRNTQYF TGTGCCAGCAGCTCGCGACAGGGTCGTAATACGCAGTATTTT
NA NA TRBJ1-3 12 TRBV6-6 CASTDSRNTIYF TGTGCCAGCACGGACAGCAGAAACACCATATATTTT
NA once TRBJ2-7 11 TRBV28 CASRETYEQYF TGTGCCAGCAGGGAGACCTACGAGCAGTACTTC
NA once TRBJ1-3 13 TRBV7-9 CSSSLGAGNTIYF TGTTCCAGCAGCTTAGGGGCAGGAAACACCATATATTTT
TRBD1 NA TRBJ2-5 16 TRBV7-3 CASSLRLPGQQETQYF TGTGCCAGCAGCTTACGACTACCGGGACAGCAAGAGACCCAGTACTTC
TRBD2 NA TRBJ2-3 15 TRBV28 CASSPRDTGGDTQYF TGTGCCAGCAGCCCCCGGGACACGGGGGGGGATACGCAGTATTTT
TRBD2 NA TRBJ2-1 14 TRBV29-1 CSVSTSGVGNEQFF TGCAGCGTATCGACTAGCGGAGTGGGGAATGAGCAGTTCTTC
NA NA TRBJ2-1 15 TRBV9 CASSVDDTSYNEQFF TGTGCCAGCAGCGTAGATGACACCTCTTACAATGAGCAGTTCTTC
NA NA TRBJ2-2 13 TRBV27 CASMTLNTGELFF TGTGCCAGCATGACACTTAACACTGGGGAGCTGTTTTTT
TRBD2 few TRBJ2-6 17 TRBV4-1 CASSQGLAGVGANVLTF TGCGCCAGCAGCCAGGGACTAGCGGGAGTAGGGGCCAACGTCCTGACTTTC
TRBD2 NA TRBJ2-7 16 TRBV27 CASSRDSSGNSYEQYF TGTGCCAGCAGTCGCGATTCTAGCGGGAACTCCTACGAGCAGTACTTC